Following are 5 T cell receptor beta chains from one sample sequenced in a study of blood T cell repertoires in COVID-19. Method: immunoSEQ multiplex PCR; TCRdb's copy keeps in-frame clones and lacks some. The data contain over 250,000 clones, 65% to 90% of them seen just once; the ten biggest clones take up approximately 12%. The sample was peripheral blood. These receptor sequences come from a human donor in a cohort sampled during active COVID-19.

The gene calls are TRBV5-1 and TRBJ2-1, with TRBD2 matching over 8 bases. The CDR3 covers 11 residues. Germline V gene data show CDR1 as SGHRS and CDR2 as YFSETQ. Trimming cost V 7 bases and J 11 bases; bases outside gene matches: 5. The CDR3 sequence: CASVQRGKQFF. CDR3 DNA: TGCGCCAGCGTCCAGCGGGGGAAGCAGTTCTTC.

The chain links TRBV19 to TRBJ1-2; D perhaps matches TRBD1 (5 bases). V lost 5 bases to trimming and J lost 4 bases, with 14 bases between them. Germline V gene data show CDR1 as LNHDA and CDR2 as SQIVND (reference sequence). There are 14 residues in the CDR3. As DNA, the CDR3 is TGTGCCAGTAGTCAGCGGGGCGCGGGCTATGGCTACACCTTC. Its protein is CASSQRGAGYGYTF.

This clone appeared a few times. The rearrangement uses TRBV29-1 and TRBJ1-3, with D maybe TRBD1 (6 bases). CDR1 is SQVTM and CDR2 is ANQGSEA in the germline V gene. Trimming pared 5 bases from V and 0 bases from J, leaving 14 bases between. The CDR3 runs 15 residues. CDR3 sequence (DNA): TGCAGCGTTAACAGGGAGTCTAGCTCTGGAAACACCATATATTTT. Its protein product is CSVNRESSSGNTIYF.

The chain employs TRBV18 and TRBJ2-5; D not certain. The length of the CDR3 is 13 residues. Deletions cut 3 bases from V and 2 bases from J, with 7 bases between. The germline CDR1 and CDR2 sequences are KGHSH and LQKENI. The CDR3 DNA follows: TGTGCCAGCTCACCTACTATTCAAGAGACCCAGTACTTC. It is translated as CASSPTIQETQYF. Together with reference TRBV18 and TRBJ2-5, the CDR3 gives the full variable domain: NAGVMQNPRHLVRRRGQEARLRCSPMKGHSHVYWYRQLPEEGLKFMVYLQKENIIDESGMPKERFSAEFPKEGPSILRIQQVVRGDSAAYFCASSPTIQETQYFGPGTRLLVL.

The rearrangement links TRBV9 to TRBJ2-2; tentative D call: TRBD2 (5 bases). V dropped 0 bases and J dropped 1 base, with 10 bases sitting between them. The CDR3 length is 16 residues. Per germline, CDR1 SGDLS and CDR2 YYNGEE. CDR3 nucleotides: TGTGCCAGCAGCGTAGAAGCAGCGGTGAACACCGGGGAGCTGTTTTTT. Its protein is CASSVEAAVNTGELFF.